This record looks at one TCR beta chain sequence and its context. These data come from a study of blood T cell repertoires in COVID-19. Those enrolled in Seattle joined during active infection and were followed longitudinally afterward. The assay was immunoSEQ multiplex PCR, and TCRdb's table has in-frame clones only and misses some. There are 150,000 to 200,000 clones in the sample; more than 80% occur only once, and approximately 2% lies in the top ten. The source material was peripheral blood. This sequence originates from a woman aged 60-75 years with COVID-19, enrolled during active disease.

The CDR3: CASSTFSRDRVHGYTF. The CDR3 DNA reads TGTGCCAGCAGTACATTCTCCCGGGACAGAGTTCATGGCTACACCTTC. The chain has TRBV27 and TRBJ1-2; 7 positions agree with TRBD1. From germline, CDR1 is MNHEY and CDR2 SMNVEV (reference sequence). Germline trimming cut 5 bases from V and 6 bases from J; bases unmatched to any gene: 15. The CDR3 is made up of 16 amino acids.